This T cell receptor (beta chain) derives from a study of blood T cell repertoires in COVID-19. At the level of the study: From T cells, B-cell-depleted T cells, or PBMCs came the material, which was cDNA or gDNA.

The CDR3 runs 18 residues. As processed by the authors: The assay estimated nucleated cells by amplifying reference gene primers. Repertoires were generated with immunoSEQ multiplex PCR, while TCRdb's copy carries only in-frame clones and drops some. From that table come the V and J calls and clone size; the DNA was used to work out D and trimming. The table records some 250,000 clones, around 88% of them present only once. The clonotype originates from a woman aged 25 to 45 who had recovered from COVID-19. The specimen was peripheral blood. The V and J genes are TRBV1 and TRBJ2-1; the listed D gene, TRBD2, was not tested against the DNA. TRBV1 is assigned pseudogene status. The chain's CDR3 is CTSSQDRDYHPDYNEQFF. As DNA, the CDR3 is TGCACCAGCAGCCAAGATCGGGACTACCACCCGGATTACAATGAGCAGTTCTTC.